The present T cell receptor (beta chain) was sequenced within a study of blood T cell repertoires in COVID-19 (dated by TCRdb to 2020 to 2022). Turning to the overall study: The collaborator samples originated in the United States, Italy and Spain and spanned the acute and convalescent phases of COVID-19. The material from the prospective study consisted of cDNA or gDNA derived from T cells, B-cell-depleted T cells, or PBMCs. Subjects who had been exposed to COVID-19, were actively infected with it, or had recovered from it provided the deeply sampled blood TCRbeta repertoires that made up the dataset. The repertoires were made available in a free public database intended to serve as a resource for research on the immune response to SARS-CoV-2. The samples were drawn from the first 160 participants of the ongoing ImmuneRACE study and from 950 to 1,500 subjects provided by 6 global collaborators. Nearly every sample came with metadata listing a de-identified subject ID, COVID-19 status, age in years and sex. Where HLA class I and class II types were available, the types were taken from metadata supplied by the sample provider, not from assay-based typing.

What the research found in general, with its limitations: The amount of clinical and demographic metadata varied by source and participant and was provided uncurated.

The immunoSEQ Assay, a bias-controlled multiplex PCR, was used to amplify TCRbeta CDR3 regions from genomic DNA. As for the authors' bioinformatics: The number of nucleated cells in each sample was estimated by amplification of reference gene primers within the assay. To quantify the absolute abundance of each unique TCRbeta CDR3 rearrangement, sequence reads were collapsed and filtered. For each sample, productive Simpson clonality was calculated as the square root of Simpson's diversity index across productive rearrangements. TCRdb holds this immuneACCESS table with in-frame rearrangements only. Some clones are missing; in checked studies, unresolved V genes explain under half, and the rest has no known cause. The V and J calls and clone size were taken over from that table, and D and trimming were inferred from the DNA. This sample is represented by 49,000 or so clones; 80% to 90% of them were singletons. Less than 35% of the sample is taken by the ten largest.

Spanning cysteine to phenylalanine, the CDR3 consists of 18 amino acids. CDR3 DNA is the only sequence kept; it has 54 bases, read in frame from the first base. From V the trimming removes 2 bases and from J it removes 6 bases, while the gene matches leave 15 bases of the junction unaccounted for. From a lookup of the germline V gene, CDR1 and CDR2 are MGHRA and YSYEKL. In regard to this clone: The antigen it recognizes is unknown. Base-call qualities are not available, and no considerably larger clone is one nucleotide away.

In Seattle, one collaborating source enrolled patients while the infection was active and tracked those patients longitudinally over the course of disease. Each collaborating institution followed its own protocols to collect whole blood in K2EDTA tubes. For TCRbeta analysis, collaborator samples were shipped as frozen whole blood, as isolated PBMCs, or as DNA extracted from either sample type. Material for sequencing was peripheral blood. The chain joins TRBV4-1 to TRBJ2-1; TRBD2 fits 8 bases in the junction. The receptor was derived from a woman of 80 years or more with COVID-19, enrolled during active disease. The CDR3 reads CASSQSRISGMGVNEQFF. The DNA sequence follows: TGCGCCAGCAGCCAATCGAGAATTAGCGGGATGGGGGTCAATGAGCAGTTCTTC.